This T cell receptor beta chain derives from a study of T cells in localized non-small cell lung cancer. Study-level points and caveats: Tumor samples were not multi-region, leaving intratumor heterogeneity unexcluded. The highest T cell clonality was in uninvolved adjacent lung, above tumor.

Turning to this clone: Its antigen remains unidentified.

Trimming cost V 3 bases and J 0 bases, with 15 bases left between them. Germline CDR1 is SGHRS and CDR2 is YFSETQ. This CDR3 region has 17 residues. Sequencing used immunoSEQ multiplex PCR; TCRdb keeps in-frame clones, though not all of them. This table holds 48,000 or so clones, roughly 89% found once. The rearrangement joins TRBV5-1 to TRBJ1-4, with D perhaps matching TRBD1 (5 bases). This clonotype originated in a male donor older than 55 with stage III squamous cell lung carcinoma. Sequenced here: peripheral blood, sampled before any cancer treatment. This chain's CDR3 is CASSSSWTLATNEKLFF. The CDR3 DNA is TGCGCCAGCAGCTCCAGCTGGACACTCGCAACTAATGAAAAACTGTTTTTT.